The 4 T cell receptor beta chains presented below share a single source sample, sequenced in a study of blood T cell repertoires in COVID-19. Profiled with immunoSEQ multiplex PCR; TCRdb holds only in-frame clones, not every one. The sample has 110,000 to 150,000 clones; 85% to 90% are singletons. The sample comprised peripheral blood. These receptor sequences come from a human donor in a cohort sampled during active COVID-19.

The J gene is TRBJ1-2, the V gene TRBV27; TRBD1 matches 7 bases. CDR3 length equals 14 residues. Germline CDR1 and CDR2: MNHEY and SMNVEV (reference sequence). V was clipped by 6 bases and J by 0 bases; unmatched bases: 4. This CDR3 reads CASRLTGANYGYTF. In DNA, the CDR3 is TGTGCCAGCAGACTTACAGGGGCTAACTATGGCTACACCTTC.

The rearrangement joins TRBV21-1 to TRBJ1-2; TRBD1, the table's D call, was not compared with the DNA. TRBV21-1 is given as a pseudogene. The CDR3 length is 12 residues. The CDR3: CARVGQGFGYTF. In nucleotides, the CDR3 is TGTGCCAGGGTGGGACAGGGGTTTGGCTACACCTTC.

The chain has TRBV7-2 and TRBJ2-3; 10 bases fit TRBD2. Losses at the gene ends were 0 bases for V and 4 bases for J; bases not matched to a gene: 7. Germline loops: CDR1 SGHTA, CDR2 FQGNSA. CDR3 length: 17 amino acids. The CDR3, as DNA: TGTGCCAGCAGCTTAGCGCGGCTAGCGGGAGCTGCAGATACGCAGTATTTT. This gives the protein CASSLARLAGAADTQYF.

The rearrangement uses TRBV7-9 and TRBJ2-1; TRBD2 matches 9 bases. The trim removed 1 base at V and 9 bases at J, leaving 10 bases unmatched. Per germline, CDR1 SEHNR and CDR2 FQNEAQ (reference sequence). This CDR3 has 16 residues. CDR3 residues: CASSLVGGRAGGEQFF. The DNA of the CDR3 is TGTGCCAGCAGCTTAGTAGGCGGGAGGGCCGGGGGTGAGCAGTTCTTC.